This is a list of T cell receptor beta chains from one sample in a study of blood T cell repertoires in COVID-19. TCRdb's copy holds only in-frame clones and misses some; the assay was immunoSEQ multiplex PCR. This sample carries about 130,000 clones, 75% to 90% of them seen once, and the ten largest clones take about 3.2%. Specimen: peripheral blood. These receptors were collected from a man between 60 and 70 years old with active or convalescent COVID-19. CDR3s include the opening cysteine and the closing phenylalanine or tryptophan. Each record gives: J gene, D gene, clone size, V gene, CDR3 length, CDR3 protein, CDR3 DNA. The D gene is left open where the match is weak. Clone size, where shown, is once, few, many, or a class for clones that have expanded.

TRBJ2-2 | - | - | TRBV24-1 | 14 | CATSPHGNTGELFF | TGTGCCACCAGTCCTCACGGGAACACCGGGGAGCTGTTTTTT
TRBJ2-7 | - | - | TRBV7-2 | 15 | CASSLQGGPNYEQYF | TGTGCCAGCAGCTTACAGGGAGGCCCTAACTACGAGCAGTACTTC
TRBJ1-2 | - | - | TRBV24-1 | 14 | CATSDFTGFNGYTF | TGTGCCACCAGTGATTTCACAGGTTTTAATGGCTACACCTTC
TRBJ2-6 | - | - | TRBV11-2 | 14 | CASSPEPGANVLTF | TGTGCCAGCAGCCCCGAGCCTGGGGCCAACGTCCTGACTTTC
TRBJ2-1 | - | - | TRBV12-2 | 24 | CASRFLDLGPYGTHRTSSYNEQFF | TGTGCAAGTCGCTTTCTTGATCTTGGTCCCTACGGGACTCATAGAACGAGCTCCTACAATGAGCAGTTCTTC
TRBJ1-5 | TRBD1 | - | TRBV4-1 | 14 | CASSQGDRGTPQHF | TGCGCCAGCAGCCAAGGAGACAGGGGGACGCCCCAGCATTTT
TRBJ2-2 | - | - | TRBV28 | 15 | CASSFRVANTGELFF | TGTGCCAGCAGTTTCCGGGTCGCGAACACCGGGGAGCTGTTTTTT
TRBJ2-5 | TRBD2 | - | TRBV13 | 18 | CASRPRGGLAGAPGTQYF | TGTGCCAGCAGGCCCCGGGGTGGACTAGCGGGAGCCCCAGGGACCCAGTACTTC
TRBJ2-1 | - | - | TRBV5-4 | 15 | CASSRKDSYYNEQFF | TGTGCCAGCAGCCGGAAGGACTCCTACTACAATGAGCAGTTCTTC
TRBJ1-2 | TRBD1 | - | TRBV7-8 | 14 | CASSLQEQGFGYTF | TGTGCCAGCAGCTTACAAGAACAGGGGTTTGGCTACACCTTC
TRBJ2-1 | TRBD2 | - | TRBV4-3 | 18 | CASSQGLLSGRWANEQFF | TGCGCCAGCAGCCAAGGACTTCTTAGCGGGAGGTGGGCCAATGAGCAGTTCTTC
TRBJ2-5 | TRBD2 | - | TRBV18 | 13 | CASSLTSLETQYF | TGTGCCAGCTCACTGACTAGCTTGGAGACCCAGTACTTC
TRBJ1-2 | - | - | TRBV4-2 | 15 | CASSQEAGRVFGYTF | TGTGCCAGCAGCCAAGAGGCGGGGAGGGTTTTTGGCTACACCTTC
TRBJ2-1 | TRBD2 | - | TRBV7-2 | 16 | CASTPAGLAGNNEQFF | TGTGCCAGCACCCCGGCGGGGCTAGCGGGAAATAATGAGCAGTTCTTC
TRBJ1-2 | - | once | TRBV15 | 13 | CATSPGGRFGYTF | TGTGCCACCAGCCCCGGAGGAAGGTTCGGCTACACCTTC
TRBJ1-5 | TRBD1 | - | TRBV30 | 12 | CAWSLDRGPQHF | TGTGCCTGGAGTCTTGACAGGGGGCCCCAGCATTTT
TRBJ2-7 | - | - | TRBV28 | 12 | CASSLQVTEQYF | TGTGCCAGCAGTTTACAGGTGACCGAGCAGTACTTC
TRBJ2-2 | TRBD2 | - | TRBV6-5 | 15 | CASRHPGGNTGELFF | TGTGCCAGCAGGCACCCCGGGGGGAATACCGGGGAGCTGTTTTTT
TRBJ1-1 | - | - | TRBV29-1 | 13 | CSVEWGDNTEAFF | TGCAGCGTTGAGTGGGGGGATAACACTGAAGCTTTCTTT
TRBJ1-3 | - | once | TRBV3-1/TRBV3-2 | 14 | CASSFKGTGNTIYF | TGTGCCAGCAGCTTTAAGGGGACTGGAAACACCATATATTTT
TRBJ2-5 | TRBD1 | - | TRBV18 | 13 | CASSPGQEETQYF | TGTGCCAGCTCACCCGGACAGGAAGAGACCCAGTACTTC
TRBJ1-1 | - | - | TRBV24-1 | 13 | CATQTGLNTEAFF | TGTGCCACGCAAACAGGGCTGAACACTGAAGCTTTCTTT
TRBJ1-3 | - | - | TRBV30 | 15 | CAWSVNGVPGNTIYF | TGTGCCTGGAGTGTAAACGGGGTTCCTGGAAACACCATATATTTT
TRBJ1-2 | - | - | TRBV30 | 13 | CAWSGVATNGYTF | TGTGCCTGGAGCGGGGTGGCAACGAATGGCTACACCTTC